These 28 T cell receptor beta chains were sequenced from one sample in a study of blood T cell repertoires in COVID-19. Produced via immunoSEQ multiplex PCR; TCRdb's table is partial and in-frame only. This sample has some 140,000 clones; roughly four fifths occur once, and the top ten carry 10% to 15%. Specimen: peripheral blood. The receptors derive from an older man with acute or convalescent COVID-19.

The V call is TRBV11-2, the J call TRBJ2-2; D may be TRBD2 (6 bases). This CDR3 contains 14 residues. V lost 3 bases to trimming and J lost 4 bases, with 9 bases between them. The germline V gene has CDR1 SGHAT and CDR2 FQNNGV. The CDR3 DNA reads TGTGCCAGCAGCTTGGGGGGAACCACCGGGGAGCTGTTTTTT. Amino acids: CASSLGGTTGELFF.

V usage is TRBV7-9 and J usage is TRBJ2-5; 9 bases line up with TRBD1. The ends lost 1 base at V and 4 bases at J; junction bases unmatched: 4. This CDR3 spans 15 amino acids. Germline loops: CDR1 SEHNR, CDR2 FQNEAQ (reference sequence). The CDR3 here is CASSLGTGASETQYF. The DNA for the CDR3 is TGTGCCAGCAGCTTAGGGACAGGGGCTTCAGAGACCCAGTACTTC.

This chain connects TRBV19 to TRBJ1-2, with 7 bases lining up with TRBD1. Unmatched junction bases numbered 14, after V lost 5 bases and J lost 2 bases. This CDR3 is built from 17 residues. The germline V gene encodes CDR1 LNHDA and CDR2 SQIVND (reference sequence). CDR3 coding DNA: TGTGCCAGTAGTGAGCTAAGACAGGGAAGAGGGAACTATGGCTACACCTTC. Translated, it gives CASSELRQGRGNYGYTF.

The gene calls are TRBV12-3 or TRBV12-4 and TRBJ1-1, with TRBD1 matching over 7 bases. The CDR3 extends over 12 amino acids. Germline trimming cut 10 bases from V and 3 bases from J; bases unmatched to any gene: 5. DNA of the CDR3: TGTGCCACAGGGGGGTCGTACACTGAAGCTTTCTTT. Amino acids: CATGGSYTEAFF.

This chain links TRBV18 with TRBJ1-3; the D is unclear. The CDR3 loop spans 17 amino acids. V was clipped by 4 bases and J by 1 base, with 17 bases between them. Germline V gene data show CDR1 as KGHSH and CDR2 as LQKENI. Here the CDR3 reads CASSLASRGASGNTIYF. In nucleotides, the CDR3 is TGTGCCAGCTCACTCGCCTCCCGGGGTGCTTCTGGAAACACCATATATTTT. Supplemented by reference TRBV18 and TRBJ1-3, the full variable domain reads NAGVMQNPRHLVRRRGQEARLRCSPMKGHSHVYWYRQLPEEGLKFMVYLQKENIIDESGMPKERFSAEFPKEGPSILRIQQVVRGDSAAYFCASSLASRGASGNTIYFGEGSWLTVV.

There are a few counts of this clone. The chain has TRBV19 and TRBJ1-6; D is perhaps TRBD1 (6 bases). Germline CDR1 reads LNHDA; CDR2 reads SQIVND (reference sequence). Trimming cost V 3 bases and J 10 bases, with 13 bases left between them. The CDR3 runs to 14 residues. In DNA, the CDR3 is TGTGCCAGTAGTATCTACAGGGTAAACTCACCCCTCCACTTT. This translates into CASSIYRVNSPLHF.

The chain combines TRBV5-1 with TRBJ1-4; D gene ambiguous. There are 14 residues in the CDR3. Trimming stripped 8 bases from V and 5 bases from J, with 16 bases between. The V gene's germline CDR1 is SGHRS and CDR2 YFSETQ. Here the CDR3 reads CASSNSGGNEKLFF. In DNA, the CDR3 is TGCGCCAGTTCCAACTCGGGAGGGAATGAAAAACTGTTTTTT. Together with reference TRBV5-1 and TRBJ1-4, the CDR3 gives the full variable domain: KAGVTQTPRYLIKTRGQQVTLSCSPISGHRSVSWYQQTPGQGLQFLFEYFSETQRNKGNFPGRFSGRQFSNSRSEMNVSTLELGDSALYLCASSNSGGNEKLFFGSGTQLSVL.

The chain combines TRBV28 with TRBJ1-5, with unresolved D. The germline V gene has CDR1 MDHEN and CDR2 SYDVKM. The CDR3 spans 13 residues. V lost 8 bases to trimming and J lost 0 bases, with 8 bases between them. The CDR3 spells CASSESSNQPQHF. DNA of the CDR3: TGTGCCAGCTCCGAGTCTAGCAATCAGCCCCAGCATTTT.

This clone was counted once. The chain combines TRBV5-1 with TRBJ2-1; possibly TRBD1 for D (5 bases). Trimming left V 4 bases short and J 3 bases short, with 11 bases between. This CDR3 spans 14 amino acids. Looked up from germline, CDR1 is SGHRS and CDR2 is YFSETQ. In DNA, the CDR3 is TGCGCCAGCAGCCTACAGACAGTCTACAATGAGCAGTTCTTC. As protein: CASSLQTVYNEQFF.

V gene TRBV7-9 combines with J gene TRBJ1-4, with a possible D match to TRBD1 (5 bases). Trimming pared 1 base from V and 4 bases from J, leaving 13 bases between. CDR3 length: 16 residues. Germline CDR1 is SEHNR and CDR2 is FQNEAQ (reference sequence). The CDR3 region has the DNA TGTGCCAGCAGCTTAGTTCCGGGACTGAATAATGAAAAACTGTTTTTT. This sequence encodes CASSLVPGLNNEKLFF.

The chain uses TRBV19 and TRBJ2-5; 10 positions agree with TRBD1. The V gene end was trimmed by 5 bases and the J gene end by 5 bases; junction bases not matched to a gene: 2. Germline values: CDR1 LNHDA, CDR2 SQIVND (reference sequence). CDR3 size: 13 residues. The CDR3 reads CASSSDRGETQYF. The CDR3 DNA follows: TGTGCCAGTAGTTCGGACAGGGGGGAGACCCAGTACTTC. The variable domain in full, with the rest retrieved from reference TRBV19 and TRBJ2-5, is DGGITQSPKYLFRKEGQNVTLSCEQNLNHDAMYWYRQDPGQGLRLIYYSQIVNDFQKGDIAEGYSVSREKKESFPLTVTSAQKNPTAFYLCASSSDRGETQYFGPGTRLLVL.

V is TRBV4-3 and J is TRBJ2-2; D is unclear. This CDR3 has 14 residues. The germline V and J ends were trimmed by 2 bases and 6 bases, with 10 bases remaining between them. Germline V lookup: CDR1 LGHNA, CDR2 YSLEER. The CDR3 nucleotides read TGCGCCAGCAGCCAATCGGTGAGATCCGGGGAGCTGTTTTTT. As protein: CASSQSVRSGELFF.

This clone was detected once. CDR3 DNA: TGTGCCAGCAGCTTACAGTTATGGCAGGGAGGTGGCTACACCTTC. It encodes CASSLQLWQGGGYTF. The chain carries TRBV7-9 and TRBJ1-2, with a weak D call TRBD1 (5 bases). This CDR3 has 15 amino acids. V dropped 2 bases and J dropped 7 bases, with 17 bases sitting between them. Germline V gene data show CDR1 as SEHNR and CDR2 as FQNEAQ (reference sequence).

This clone was seen a handful of times. This chain joins TRBV11-2 and TRBJ2-5, with D possibly being TRBD1 (7 bases). V was cut by 5 bases and J by 3 bases, with 16 bases left in between. The CDR3 has 15 residues. CDR1 and CDR2 (germline): SGHAT, FQNNGV. CDR3 DNA: TGTGCCAGCAGCCCCCGTCCCAGGGGGGAAGAGACCCAGTACTTC. As protein: CASSPRPRGEETQYF.

In DNA, the CDR3 is TGTGCCAGCAGTTTAGGTCAGGGGATAGGGGTGAACACTGAAGCTTTCTTT. Translated, it gives CASSLGQGIGVNTEAFF. The rearrangement joins TRBV27 to TRBJ1-1, with D possibly being TRBD1 (6 bases). CDR1 and CDR2 from the germline V gene are MNHEY and SMNVEV (reference sequence). Trimming took off 2 bases at V and 0 bases at J, with 16 bases between the two ends. This CDR3 is 17 amino acids long.

The chain couples TRBV9 to TRBJ1-4; D is possibly TRBD1 (5 bases). This CDR3 is built from 15 residues. Germline lookup yields CDR1 SGDLS and CDR2 YYNGEE. V lost 0 bases and J 5 bases, leaving 11 bases between the germline ends. The DNA of the CDR3 is TGTGCCAGCAGCGTAGAAGGGACTGAGAATGAAAAACTGTTTTTT. This sequence encodes CASSVEGTENEKLFF.

The chain combines TRBV29-1 with TRBJ2-5; D gene uncertain. Germline V CDR1 and CDR2: SQVTM, ANQGSEA. V was clipped by 1 base and J by 3 bases, with 3 bases between them. The CDR3 is made up of 11 amino acids. CDR3 amino acids: CSVEVKETQYF. The CDR3 coding sequence is TGCAGCGTTGAAGTTAAAGAGACCCAGTACTTC.

The CDR3 reads CASSLDLQFRSGGNGYTF. In DNA, the CDR3 is TGTGCCAGCAGCTTAGACCTCCAATTCCGCTCGGGGGGTAATGGCTACACCTTC. V is TRBV7-9 and J is TRBJ1-2; perhaps TRBD1 as D (5 bases). This CDR3 spans 18 amino acids. The germline V and J ends were trimmed by 1 base and 6 bases, with 24 bases remaining between them. CDR1 and CDR2 (germline): SEHNR, FQNEAQ (reference sequence).

J is TRBJ1-5 and V is TRBV10-3; D not certain. This CDR3 has 13 residues. Germline CDR1 reads ENHRY; CDR2 reads SYGVKD. Trimming cost V 6 bases and J 6 bases, with 12 bases left between them. In DNA form, the CDR3 reads TGTGCCATCAGGGGAGAGGGAACTCAGCCCCAGCATTTT. Translating gives CAIRGEGTQPQHF.

The J gene is TRBJ1-5, the V gene TRBV19; D is ambiguous. The CDR3 has 15 residues. V was pared by 5 bases and J by 6 bases, with 17 bases between. In germline, CDR1 is LNHDA, CDR2 SQIVND (reference sequence). CDR3 amino acids: CASSFELGRSQPQHF. CDR3 nucleotides: TGTGCCAGTAGTTTTGAACTAGGGAGATCTCAGCCCCAGCATTTT.

The gene calls are TRBV5-6 and TRBJ1-2; possible D gene TRBD1, 5 bases. V lost 0 bases and J lost 0, with 15 bases in between. Germline V gene sequence: CDR1 SGHDT, CDR2 YYEEEE. This CDR3 has 17 amino acids. CDR3 loop: CASSLGPRPDTNYGYTF. The CDR3 DNA reads as TGTGCCAGCAGCTTGGGACCCCGACCGGACACTAACTATGGCTACACCTTC.

This rearrangement joins TRBV6-6 to TRBJ2-7, with 7 bases lining up with TRBD1. V lost 7 bases and J lost 5; bases outside the gene matches: 8. CDR1 is MNHNY, CDR2 SVGAGI, per germline (reference sequence). There are 13 residues in the CDR3. In DNA form, the CDR3 reads TGTGCCAGCACTTTAGGGGGCAGGGACGAGCAGTACTTC. This gives the protein CASTLGGRDEQYF.

The chain recombines TRBV18 with TRBJ2-3; 8 nucleotides line up with TRBD1. The germline CDR1 and CDR2 sequences are KGHSH and LQKENI. Trimming removed 3 bases from V and 0 bases from J; junction bases left unmatched: 5. CDR3 size: 16 residues. The chain's CDR3 is CASSPPGQGSTDTQYF. In DNA, the CDR3 is TGTGCCAGCTCACCCCCTGGACAGGGTAGCACAGATACGCAGTATTTT.

The genes are TRBV5-1 and TRBJ2-2; 7 nucleotides align to TRBD1. With V trimmed by 4 bases and J by 2 bases, 14 bases remained unmatched. CDR3 length: 18 residues. Germline-derived CDR1 and CDR2 are SGHRS and YFSETQ. CDR3 in DNA: TGCGCCAGCAGCAACACCGGGACAGCCAGCTTAAACACCGGGGAGCTGTTTTTT. Amino acid sequence: CASSNTGTASLNTGELFF.

To note about this clone: Other nucleotide sequences in the sample specify the same CDR3. V gene TRBV7-9 combines with J gene TRBJ1-6; tentatively, D is TRBD1 (5 bases). Germline CDR1 SEHNR, CDR2 FQNEAQ (reference sequence). Trimming cost V 0 bases and J 7 bases, with 10 bases left between them. The length of the CDR3 is 15 residues. CDR3 loop: CASSLALGPNSPLHF. CDR3 DNA sequence: TGTGCCAGCAGCTTAGCGCTGGGGCCGAATTCACCCCTCCACTTT. The full variable domain, its missing parts supplied by reference TRBV7-9 and TRBJ1-6, is DTGVSQNPRHKITKRGQNVTFRCDPISEHNRLYWYRQTLGQGPEFLTYFQNEAQLEKSRLLSDRFSAERPKGSFSTLEIQRTEQGDSAMYLCASSLALGPNSPLHFGNGTRLTVT.

The CDR3 DNA sequence: TGTGCCAGCAGCCCACAGTCCGCAGATACGCAGTATTTT. Its translation is CASSPQSADTQYF. The gene calls are TRBV5-6 and TRBJ2-3; D is unclear. The germline V gene encodes CDR1 SGHDT and CDR2 YYEEEE. The germline V and J ends were trimmed by 4 bases and 4 bases, with 10 bases remaining between them. The CDR3 is made up of 13 amino acids.

The rearrangement joins TRBV7-2 to TRBJ1-4; D is unresolved. The CDR3 is 12 amino acids. Trimming left V 3 bases short and J 7 bases short, with 6 bases between. Germline V lookup: CDR1 SGHTA, CDR2 FQGNSA. This CDR3 reads CASSFGGEKLFF. Here the CDR3 DNA reads TGTGCCAGCAGCTTCGGAGGTGAAAAACTGTTTTTT.

This clone appeared a single time. DNA of the CDR3: TGCGCCAGCAGCCAAGTGTGGACTAGCGGGGGGTTGGACGAGCAGTACTTC. Its translation: CASSQVWTSGGLDEQYF. The J gene is TRBJ2-7, the V gene TRBV4-1, with TRBD2 matching over 14 bases. Trimming cost V 1 base and J 5 bases; bases outside gene matches: 7. The CDR3 is 17 amino acids. CDR1 is MGHRA, CDR2 YSYEKL, per germline.